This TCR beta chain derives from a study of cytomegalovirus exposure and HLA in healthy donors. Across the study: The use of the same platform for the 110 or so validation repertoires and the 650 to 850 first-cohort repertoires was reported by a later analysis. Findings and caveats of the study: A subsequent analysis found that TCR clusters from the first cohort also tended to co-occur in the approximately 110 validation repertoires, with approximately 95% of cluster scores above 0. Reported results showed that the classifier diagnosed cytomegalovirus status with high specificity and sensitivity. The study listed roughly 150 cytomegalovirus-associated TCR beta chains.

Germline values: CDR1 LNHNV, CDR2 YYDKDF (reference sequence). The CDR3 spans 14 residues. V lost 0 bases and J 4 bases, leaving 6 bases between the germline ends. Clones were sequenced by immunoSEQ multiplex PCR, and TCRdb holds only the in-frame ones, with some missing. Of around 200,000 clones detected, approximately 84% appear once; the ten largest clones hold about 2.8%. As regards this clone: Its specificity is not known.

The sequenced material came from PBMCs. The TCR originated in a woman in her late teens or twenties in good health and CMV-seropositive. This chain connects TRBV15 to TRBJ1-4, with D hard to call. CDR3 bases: TGTGCCACCAGCAGAGAGGCAGTTAATGAAAAACTGTTTTTT. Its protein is CATSREAVNEKLFF.